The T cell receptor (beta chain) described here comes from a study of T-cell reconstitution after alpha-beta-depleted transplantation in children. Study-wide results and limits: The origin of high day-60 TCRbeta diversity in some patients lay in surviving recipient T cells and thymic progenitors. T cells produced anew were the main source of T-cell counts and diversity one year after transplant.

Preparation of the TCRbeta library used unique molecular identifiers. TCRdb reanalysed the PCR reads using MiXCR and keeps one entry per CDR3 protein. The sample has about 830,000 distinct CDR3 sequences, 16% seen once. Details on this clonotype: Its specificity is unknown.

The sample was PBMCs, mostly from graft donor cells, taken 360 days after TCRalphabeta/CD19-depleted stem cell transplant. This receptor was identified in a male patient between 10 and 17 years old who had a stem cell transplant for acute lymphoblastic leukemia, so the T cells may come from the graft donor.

As DNA, the CDR3 is TGTGCCAGCAGCGTAGGTACGAGGAGCTCCTACGAGCAGTACTTC. Its translation is CASSVGTRSSYEQYF. This chain links TRBV9 with TRBJ2-7; D is unclear. Germline V gene sequence: CDR1 SGDLS, CDR2 YYNGEE. This CDR3 region has 15 residues. Trimming took 0 bases from V and 0 from J, leaving 10 bases between them.